This TCR beta chain came from a study of post-analysis software for immune sequencing data. Study details: Relapsing-remitting, secondary progressive and progressive-relapsing multiple sclerosis were all included among the disease courses.

General study findings and limits: Under the F measure, samples that were prepared in one batch clustered strongly together. Normalized Chao1 diversity was significantly reduced in patients versus controls.

This clonotype was observed at least ten times. The antigen remains undetermined. Included in the TCR beta cDNA libraries were unique molecular identifiers. T cells numbering about 0.9 to 10 million yielded cDNA molecules that totaled around 500,000. TCRdb reanalysed the PCR reads using MiXCR and keeps one entry per CDR3 protein. The profile shows roughly 200,000 distinct CDR3 sequences, about 30% of them singletons. The sample comprised blood. The sequence derives from a girl aged 2 to 17 with multiple sclerosis.

As DNA, the CDR3 is TGTGCCAGCAGTCAACAGGGTACCGGTGGCTACACCTTC. It yields the protein CASSQQGTGGYTF. The V and J genes are TRBV11-2 and TRBJ1-2; perhaps TRBD1 as D (6 bases). The CDR3 covers 13 residues. From germline, CDR1 is SGHAT and CDR2 FQNNGV. Trimming pared 6 bases from V and 7 bases from J, leaving 15 bases between.